The rows below give T cell receptor beta chains drawn from one sample of a study of beta chain features in type 1 diabetes. Produced via immunoSEQ multiplex PCR; TCRdb's table is partial and in-frame only. In the table there are roughly 300,000 clones, approximately 9.9% of which are singletons. Sequencing input: central memory CD4+ T cells from blood. Every receptor here comes from a man aged 30-40 years with type 1 diabetes. The CDR3 runs from the conserved cysteine through the conserved F or W. The D gene is left open where the match is weak. Not all rows give a size; the values are once, few, many and, for expanded clones, a class.

v_gene	j_gene	d_gene	abundance	CDR3aa	CDR3nt
TRBV25-1	TRBJ1-1	NA	NA	CASSELHTEAFF	TGTGCCAGCAGTGAGCTTCACACTGAAGCTTTCTTT
TRBV5-1	TRBJ1-4	NA	few	CASSHGPSNEKLFF	TGCGCCAGCAGCCATGGGCCATCGAATGAAAAACTGTTTTTT
TRBV30	TRBJ2-7	NA	NA	CAWSRQYEQYF	TGTGCCTGGAGTCGCCAATACGAGCAGTACTTC
TRBV6-5	TRBJ2-1	TRBD2	few	CASATGAGRNEQFF	TGTGCCAGCGCGACTGGAGCGGGGCGAAATGAGCAGTTCTTC
TRBV7-9	TRBJ2-3	TRBD1	few	CASSSEGQGPADTQYF	TGTGCCAGCAGCTCAGAGGGACAGGGGCCCGCAGATACGCAGTATTTT
TRBV2	TRBJ2-7	NA	NA	CASSSGTIPYEQYF	TGTGCCAGCAGTTCCGGGACCATTCCTTACGAGCAGTACTTC
TRBV2	TRBJ2-2	TRBD1	NA	CASSETGVTGELFF	TGTGCCAGCAGCGAGACAGGGGTAACCGGGGAGCTGTTTTTT
TRBV7-2	TRBJ1-6	NA	few	CASSFGGDSPLHF	TGTGCCAGCAGCTTTGGGGGTGACTCACCCCTCCACTTT
TRBV28	TRBJ2-4	NA	few	CASEGTPKNIQYF	TGTGCCAGCGAGGGGACTCCCAAAAACATTCAGTACTTC
TRBV2	TRBJ2-3	TRBD2	many	CASRRGGSTDTQYF	TGTGCCAGCAGACGCGGGGGTAGCACAGATACGCAGTATTTT
TRBV18	TRBJ1-1	NA	many	CASSPRQSMNTEAFF	TGTGCCAGCTCACCGAGACAGTCCATGAACACTGAAGCTTTCTTT
TRBV28	TRBJ2-3	NA	few	CASRNDIITDTQYF	TGTGCCAGCAGAAATGATATAATCACAGATACGCAGTATTTT
TRBV7-2	TRBJ1-4	NA	few	CASSIDRWNEKLFF	TGTGCCAGCAGCATCGACAGGTGGAATGAAAAACTGTTTTTT
TRBV19	TRBJ1-2	NA	NA	CASSKDGSYGYTF	TGTGCCAGTAGTAAAGACGGTAGCTATGGCTACACCTTC
TRBV2	TRBJ1-5	NA	few	CASSEGQDNQPQHF	TGTGCCAGCAGTGAAGGACAGGACAATCAGCCCCAGCATTTT
TRBV11-2	TRBJ2-2	TRBD1	once	CASSLDLDRASTGELFF	TGTGCCAGCAGCTTAGACTTGGACAGGGCTAGCACCGGGGAGCTGTTTTTT
TRBV13	TRBJ2-5	TRBD2	NA	CASSVSGGAETQYF	TGTGCCAGCAGCGTTAGCGGGGGGGCGGAGACCCAGTACTTC
TRBV29-1	TRBJ1-5	NA	NA	CSVVEAGNQPQHF	TGCAGCGTTGTGGAGGCTGGCAATCAGCCCCAGCATTTT
TRBV6-5	TRBJ2-7	NA	few	CASSSAGEQYF	TGTGCCAGCAGTTCCGCCGGGGAGCAGTACTTC
TRBV5-4	TRBJ1-1	NA	NA	CASSLAGLGRTEAFF	TGTGCCAGCAGCTTGGCGGGTTTAGGGAGAACTGAAGCTTTCTTT
TRBV6-1	TRBJ2-7	NA	NA	CASGRLGGEQYF	TGTGCCAGCGGGCGCCTTGGGGGCGAGCAGTACTTC
TRBV6-6	TRBJ1-5	TRBD1	NA	CASSTTGGNQPQHF	TGTGCCAGCAGTACCACAGGGGGCAATCAGCCCCAGCATTTT
TRBV7-8	TRBJ2-1	TRBD2	few	CASSLIAGGSYNEQFF	TGTGCCAGCAGCCTTATAGCGGGGGGCTCCTACAATGAGCAGTTCTTC
TRBV27	TRBJ1-3	NA	few	CASSTGSSGNTIYF	TGTGCCAGCAGTACAGGAAGCTCTGGAAACACCATATATTTT
TRBV7-9	TRBJ2-2	NA	many	CASQRTASGELFF	TGTGCCAGCCAAAGAACAGCCTCCGGGGAGCTGTTTTTT
TRBV5-1	TRBJ1-4	TRBD1	many	CASSYRGLNEKLFF	TGCGCCAGCAGCTACAGGGGTCTTAATGAAAAACTGTTTTTT
TRBV27	TRBJ1-6	NA	NA	CASSLRPGANSPLHF	TGTGCCAGCAGTTTACGACCGGGGGCCAATTCACCCCTCCACTTT
TRBV20-1	TRBJ2-1	NA	few	CSASVFPKQFF	TGCAGTGCTAGCGTGTTCCCCAAGCAGTTCTTC
TRBV6-5	TRBJ1-1	TRBD1	NA	CASRRGPNTEAFF	TGTGCCAGCAGAAGGGGGCCGAACACTGAAGCTTTCTTT
TRBV25-1	TRBJ1-6	TRBD1	many	CASRGQPSYNSPLHF	TGTGCCAGCAGGGGACAGCCCTCCTATAATTCACCCCTCCACTTT
TRBV5-1	TRBJ2-1	NA	few	CASYTGNSYNEQFF	TGCGCCAGCTATACAGGGAACTCCTACAATGAGCAGTTCTTC
TRBV4-1	TRBJ2-7	TRBD1	NA	CASSRSLLRDRSEYEQYF	TGCGCCAGCAGCCGCAGTCTCCTTCGGGACAGATCCGAATACGAGCAGTACTTC
TRBV11-2	TRBJ1-6	NA	once	CASSLTDSLNSPLHF	TGTGCCAGCAGCTTAACTGACAGCCTTAATTCACCCCTCCACTTT
TRBV13	TRBJ2-2	TRBD1	few	CASSRGPTGELFF	TGTGCCAGCAGCAGGGGGCCTACCGGGGAGCTGTTTTTT
TRBV5-1	TRBJ2-3	TRBD2	NA	CASSLTLAGDNTDTQYF	TGCGCCAGCAGCTTGACACTAGCGGGGGACAACACAGATACGCAGTATTTT